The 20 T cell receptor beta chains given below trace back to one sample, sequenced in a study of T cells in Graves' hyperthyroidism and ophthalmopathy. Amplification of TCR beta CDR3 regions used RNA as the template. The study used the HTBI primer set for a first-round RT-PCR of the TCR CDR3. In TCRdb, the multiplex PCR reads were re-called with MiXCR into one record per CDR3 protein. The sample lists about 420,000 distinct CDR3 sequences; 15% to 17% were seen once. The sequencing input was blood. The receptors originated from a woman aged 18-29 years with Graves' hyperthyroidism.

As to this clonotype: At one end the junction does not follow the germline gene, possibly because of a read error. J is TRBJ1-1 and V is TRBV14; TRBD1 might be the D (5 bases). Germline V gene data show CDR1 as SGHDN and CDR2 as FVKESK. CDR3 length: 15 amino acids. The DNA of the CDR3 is TGTGCCAGCAGCCACAGGGTAGGAATGTGGACTGTAGCTTTCTTT. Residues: CASSHRVGMWTVAFF.

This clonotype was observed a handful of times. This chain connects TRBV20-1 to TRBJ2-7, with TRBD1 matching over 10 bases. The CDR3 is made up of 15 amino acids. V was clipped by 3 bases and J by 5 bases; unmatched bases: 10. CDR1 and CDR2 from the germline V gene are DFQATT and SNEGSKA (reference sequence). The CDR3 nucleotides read TGCAGTGCTAGGGGAAGGACCGGGACAGGGGACGAGCAGTACTTC. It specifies CSARGRTGTGDEQYF.

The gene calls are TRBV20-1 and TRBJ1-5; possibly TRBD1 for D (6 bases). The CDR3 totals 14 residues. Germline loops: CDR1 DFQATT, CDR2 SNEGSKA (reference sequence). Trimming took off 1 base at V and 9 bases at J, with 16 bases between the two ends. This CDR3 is CSARVETGRLPQHF. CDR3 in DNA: TGCAGTGCTAGAGTGGAAACAGGGAGACTGCCCCAGCATTTT.

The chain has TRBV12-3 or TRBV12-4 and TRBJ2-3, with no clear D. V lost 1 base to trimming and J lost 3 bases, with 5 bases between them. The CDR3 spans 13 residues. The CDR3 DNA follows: TGTGCCAGCAGTTTAGAGAGAACAGATACGCAGTATTTT. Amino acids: CASSLERTDTQYF.

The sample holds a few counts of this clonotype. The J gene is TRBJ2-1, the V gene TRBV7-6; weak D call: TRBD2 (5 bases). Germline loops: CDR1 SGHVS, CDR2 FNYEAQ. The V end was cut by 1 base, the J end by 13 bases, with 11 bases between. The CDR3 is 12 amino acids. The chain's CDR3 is CASSLESGLQFF. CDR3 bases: TGTGCCAGCAGCTTAGAAAGTGGACTTCAGTTCTTC.

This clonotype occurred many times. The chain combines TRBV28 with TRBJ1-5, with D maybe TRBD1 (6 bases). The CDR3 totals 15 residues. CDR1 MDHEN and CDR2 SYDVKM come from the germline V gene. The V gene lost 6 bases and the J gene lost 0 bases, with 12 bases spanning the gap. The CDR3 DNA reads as TGTGCCAGCAGCCCTGGACAGTATAGCAATCAGCCCCAGCATTTT. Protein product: CASSPGQYSNQPQHF.

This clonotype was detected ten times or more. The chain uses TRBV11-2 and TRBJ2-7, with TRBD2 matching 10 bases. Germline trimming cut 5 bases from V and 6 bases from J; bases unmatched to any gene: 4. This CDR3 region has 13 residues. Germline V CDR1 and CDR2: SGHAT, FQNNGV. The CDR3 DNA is TGTGCCAGCAGCATCGGGACTAGCGTCGAGCAGTACTTC. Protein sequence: CASSIGTSVEQYF.

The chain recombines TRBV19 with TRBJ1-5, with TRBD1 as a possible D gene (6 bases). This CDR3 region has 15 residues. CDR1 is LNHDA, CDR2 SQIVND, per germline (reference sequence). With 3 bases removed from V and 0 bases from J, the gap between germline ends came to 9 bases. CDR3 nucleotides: TGTGCCAGTAGTATGGGACAAAATAGCAATCAGCCCCAGCATTTT. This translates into CASSMGQNSNQPQHF.

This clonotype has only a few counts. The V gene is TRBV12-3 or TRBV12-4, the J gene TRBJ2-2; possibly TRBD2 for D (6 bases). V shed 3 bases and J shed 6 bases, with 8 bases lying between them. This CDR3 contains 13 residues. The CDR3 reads CASSFLASGELFF. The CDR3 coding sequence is TGTGCCAGCAGTTTCCTAGCGTCCGGGGAGCTGTTTTTT.

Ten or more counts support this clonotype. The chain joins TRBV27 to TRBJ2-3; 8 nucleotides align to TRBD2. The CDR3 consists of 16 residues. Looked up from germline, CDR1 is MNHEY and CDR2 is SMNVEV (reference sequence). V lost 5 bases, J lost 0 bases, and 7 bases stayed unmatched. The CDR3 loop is CASSARLASSTDTQYF. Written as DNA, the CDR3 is TGTGCCAGCAGTGCCCGACTAGCGTCTAGCACAGATACGCAGTATTTT.

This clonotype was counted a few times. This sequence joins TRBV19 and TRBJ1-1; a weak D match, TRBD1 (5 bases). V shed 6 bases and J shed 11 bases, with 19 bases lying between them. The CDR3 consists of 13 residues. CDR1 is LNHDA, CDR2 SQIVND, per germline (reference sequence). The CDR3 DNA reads TGTGCCAGTAGCCCGCCGGGACCGGACGTGGCTTTCTTT. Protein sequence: CASSPPGPDVAFF.

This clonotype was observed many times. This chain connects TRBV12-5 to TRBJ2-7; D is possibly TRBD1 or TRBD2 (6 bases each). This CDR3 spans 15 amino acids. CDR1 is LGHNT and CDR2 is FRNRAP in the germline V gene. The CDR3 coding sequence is TGTGACCCACCCGGGGGCGGGTACGGTTTATACGAGCAGTACTTC. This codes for CDPPGGGYGLYEQYF.

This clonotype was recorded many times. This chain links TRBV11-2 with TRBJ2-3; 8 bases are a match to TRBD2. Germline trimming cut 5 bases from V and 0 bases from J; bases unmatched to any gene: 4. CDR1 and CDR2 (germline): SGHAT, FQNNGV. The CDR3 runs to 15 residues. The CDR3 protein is CASSPLAVSTDTQYF. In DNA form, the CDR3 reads TGTGCCAGCAGCCCACTAGCGGTTAGCACAGATACGCAGTATTTT.

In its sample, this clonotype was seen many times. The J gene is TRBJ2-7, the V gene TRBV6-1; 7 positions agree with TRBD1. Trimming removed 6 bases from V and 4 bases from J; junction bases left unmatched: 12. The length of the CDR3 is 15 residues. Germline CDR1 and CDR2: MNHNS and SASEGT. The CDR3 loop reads CASRPSGTALYEQYF. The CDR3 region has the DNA TGTGCCAGCAGGCCTTCCGGGACAGCCCTTTACGAGCAGTACTTC.

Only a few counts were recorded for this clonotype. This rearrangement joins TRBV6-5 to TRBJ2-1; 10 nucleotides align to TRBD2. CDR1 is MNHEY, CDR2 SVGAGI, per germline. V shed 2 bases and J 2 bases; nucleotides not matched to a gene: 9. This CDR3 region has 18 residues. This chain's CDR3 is CASSYRPRLAGAYNEQFF. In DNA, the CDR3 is TGTGCCAGCAGTTACAGGCCCCGTCTAGCGGGGGCCTACAATGAGCAGTTCTTC.

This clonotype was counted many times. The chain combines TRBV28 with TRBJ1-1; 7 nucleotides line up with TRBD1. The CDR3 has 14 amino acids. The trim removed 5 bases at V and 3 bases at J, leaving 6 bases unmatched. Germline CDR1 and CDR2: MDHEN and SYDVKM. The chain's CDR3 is CASSPLRGHTEAFF. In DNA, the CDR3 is TGTGCCAGCAGTCCCCTAAGGGGGCACACTGAAGCTTTCTTT.

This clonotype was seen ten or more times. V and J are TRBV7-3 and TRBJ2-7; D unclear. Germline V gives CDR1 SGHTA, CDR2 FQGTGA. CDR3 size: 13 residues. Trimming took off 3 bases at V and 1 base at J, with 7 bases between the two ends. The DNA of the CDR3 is TGTGCCAGCAGCTTCTCACCGTCCTACGAGCAGTACTTC. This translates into CASSFSPSYEQYF. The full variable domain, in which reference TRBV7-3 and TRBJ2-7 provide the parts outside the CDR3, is GAGVSQTPSNKVTEKGKYVELRCDPISGHTALYWYRQSLGQGPEFLIYFQGTGAADDSGLPNDRFFAVRPEGSVSTLKIQRTERGDSAVYLCASSFSPSYEQYFGPGTRLTVT.

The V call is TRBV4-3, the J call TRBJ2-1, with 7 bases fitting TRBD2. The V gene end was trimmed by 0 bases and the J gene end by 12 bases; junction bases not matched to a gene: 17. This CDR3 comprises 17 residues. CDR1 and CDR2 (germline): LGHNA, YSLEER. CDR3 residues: CASSQDQPSWGRGGQFF. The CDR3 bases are TGCGCCAGCAGCCAAGATCAGCCTAGCTGGGGGAGGGGTGGGCAGTTCTTC.

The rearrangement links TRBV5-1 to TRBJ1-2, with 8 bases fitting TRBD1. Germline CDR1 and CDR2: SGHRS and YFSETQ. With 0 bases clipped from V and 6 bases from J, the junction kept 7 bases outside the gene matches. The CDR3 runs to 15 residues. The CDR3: CASSLVAGGRDGYTF. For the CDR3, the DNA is TGCGCCAGCAGCTTGGTGGCAGGGGGCCGCGATGGCTACACCTTC.

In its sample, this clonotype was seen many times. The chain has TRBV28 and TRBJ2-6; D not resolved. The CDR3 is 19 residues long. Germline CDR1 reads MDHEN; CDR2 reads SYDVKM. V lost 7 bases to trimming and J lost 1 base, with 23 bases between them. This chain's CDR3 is CASTPLDPIKPSGANVLTF. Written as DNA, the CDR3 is TGTGCCAGCACCCCCCTGGACCCCATTAAACCTTCTGGGGCCAACGTCCTGACTTTC.